A single sample gave rise to the 30 T cell receptor beta chains below, sequenced in a study of long-term antiretroviral therapy in people with HIV. Researchers report immunoSEQ v3.0 was run at survey level. The protocol was immunoSEQ multiplex PCR, while the TCRdb copy is restricted to in-frame clones and leaves out a portion. This repertoire shows tens of thousands of clones, approximately 88% found once; its top ten account for approximately 9.9%. The sample was unsorted PBMCs, taken about 2.7 years after starting antiretroviral therapy. Receptors were obtained from a man in his thirties or forties with HIV.

The chain uses TRBV6-5 and TRBJ2-7; TRBD1 is a possible D gene (6 bases). Germline V gives CDR1 MNHEY, CDR2 SVGAGI. V was cut by 6 bases and J by 11 bases, with 20 bases left in between. The CDR3 consists of 13 residues. The CDR3: CASREGGARLEYF. The CDR3 nucleotides are TGTGCCAGCAGAGAAGGGGGAGCCCGCCTGGAGTACTTC.

The V and J genes are TRBV7-7 and TRBJ2-7; TRBD2 matches at 12 bases. The V segment lost 1 base and the J segment 0 bases; nucleotides outside the gene matches: 7. Germline CDR1 SSHAT, CDR2 FNYEAQ (reference sequence). There are 18 residues in the CDR3. CDR3: CASSLGSLAGGNSYEQYF. The CDR3 bases are TGTGCCAGCAGCTTAGGCTCACTAGCGGGGGGCAACTCCTACGAGCAGTACTTC. Full variable domain (outside the CDR3, taken from reference TRBV7-7 and TRBJ2-7): GAGVSQSPRYKVTKRGQDVTLRCDPISSHATLYWYQQALGQGPEFLTYFNYEAQPDKSGLPSDRFSAERPEGSISTLTIQRTEQRDSAMYRCASSLGSLAGGNSYEQYFGPGTRLTVT.

This clone was seen just once. The CDR3 loop reads CASSHSDPTNEKLFF. The CDR3 coding sequence is TGTGCCAGCAGCCATTCGGACCCAACTAATGAAAAACTGTTTTTT. The rearrangement joins TRBV7-9 to TRBJ1-4; D gene unclear. Germline-derived CDR1 and CDR2 are SEHNR and FQNEAQ (reference sequence). V lost 5 bases and J lost 0, with 10 bases in between. This CDR3 is built from 15 residues.

This chain links TRBV5-4 with TRBJ2-1; TRBD2 agrees at 8 bases. Germline CDR1 is SGHNT and CDR2 is YYREEE (reference sequence). This CDR3 is 16 amino acids long. V lost 1 base, J lost 5 bases, and 8 bases stayed unmatched. The CDR3 sequence: CASSLKRERRNNEQFF. Written as DNA, the CDR3 is TGTGCCAGCAGCTTGAAGCGGGAGAGACGGAACAATGAGCAGTTCTTC. The full variable domain, its missing parts supplied by reference TRBV5-4 and TRBJ2-1, is ETGVTQSPTHLIKTRGQQVTLRCSSQSGHNTVSWYQQALGQGPQFIFQYYREEENGRGNFPPRFSGLQFPNYSSELNVNALELDDSALYLCASSLKRERRNNEQFFGPGTRLTVL.

The rearrangement links TRBV6-5 to TRBJ2-6; D ambiguous. The CDR3 has 13 residues. The V gene's germline CDR1 is MNHEY and CDR2 SVGAGI. Trimming stripped 7 bases from V and 3 bases from J, with 7 bases between. CDR3 coding DNA: TGTGCCAGCAAATGGGTTGGGGCCAACGTCCTGACTTTC. As protein: CASKWVGANVLTF.

This clone appeared a single time. This rearrangement joins TRBV30 to TRBJ2-7; D is possibly TRBD2 (7 bases). This CDR3 has 14 residues. CDR1 is GTSNPN, CDR2 SVGIG, per germline (reference sequence). The germline V and J ends were trimmed by 2 bases and 2 bases, with 13 bases remaining between them. CDR3 region: CAWSRGGRTYEQYF. The DNA for the CDR3 is TGTGCCTGGAGTAGGGGGGGCCGCACCTACGAGCAGTACTTC.

V and J are TRBV2 and TRBJ2-3; 10 bases match TRBD2. The CDR3 consists of 14 residues. Germline lookup yields CDR1 SNHLY and CDR2 FYNNEI. Germline trimming cut 7 bases from V and 6 bases from J; bases unmatched to any gene: 7. CDR3 protein: CASTLAGVWDTQYF. CDR3 sequence (DNA): TGTGCCAGCACCCTAGCGGGAGTGTGGGATACGCAGTATTTT.

The chain couples TRBV10-3 to TRBJ1-6; D unclear. CDR1 is ENHRY and CDR2 is SYGVKD in the germline V gene. The CDR3 spans 14 residues. V was cut by 0 bases and J by 9 bases, with 9 bases left in between. The CDR3 DNA follows: TGTGCCATCAGTGAGTCCGGGATTGGTTCACCCCTCCACTTT. This codes for CAISESGIGSPLHF.

Here the CDR3 reads CASSLPGNTGELFF. The CDR3 DNA reads TGTGCCAGCAGTTTACCGGGGAACACCGGGGAGCTGTTTTTT. The chain is built from TRBV27 and TRBJ2-2; no reliable D call. CDR3 length equals 14 residues. CDR1 is MNHEY, CDR2 SMNVEV, per germline (reference sequence). V was shortened by 2 bases and J by 1 base, with 5 bases between the two germline ends.

The J gene is TRBJ2-7, the V gene TRBV7-8; no clear D gene. From germline, CDR1 is SGHVS and CDR2 FQNEAQ. V lost 4 bases and J 8 bases, leaving 12 bases between the germline ends. This CDR3 region has 12 residues. DNA of the CDR3: TGTGCCAGCAGCTCCCCCGTGGGGAAGCAGTACTTC. Translation: CASSSPVGKQYF.

This chain links TRBV5-1 with TRBJ1-4; unclear D gene. The germline V gene has CDR1 SGHRS and CDR2 YFSETQ. The CDR3 spans 15 residues. The ends were cut back, 4 bases at V and 3 bases at J, with 13 bases in the middle. Here the CDR3 reads CASSRNLDANEKLFF. CDR3 bases: TGCGCCAGCAGCAGAAATTTAGACGCTAATGAAAAACTGTTTTTT.

The chain uses TRBV14 and TRBJ2-5; 8 bases agree with TRBD2. The CDR3 runs 14 residues. Per the germline V gene, CDR1 is SGHDN and CDR2 is FVKESK. The V segment lost 4 bases and the J segment 7 bases; nucleotides outside the gene matches: 8. The CDR3 DNA is TGTGCCAGCAGCCTAGACGGACTAGCCGGGACCCAGTACTTC. Its protein product is CASSLDGLAGTQYF.

J is TRBJ2-3 and V is TRBV19, with 9 bases aligning to TRBD2. The ends lost 8 bases at V and 2 bases at J; junction bases unmatched: 14. This CDR3 has 17 residues. The germline gives CDR1 LNHDA, CDR2 SQIVND (reference sequence). As DNA, the CDR3 is TGTGCCAGTCCTGGGAACTTAGCGGGGGATTACACAGATACGCAGTATTTT. This sequence encodes CASPGNLAGDYTDTQYF.

J is TRBJ2-1 and V is TRBV4-2; 12 positions agree with TRBD2. After removal of 0 bases from V and 9 bases from J, the junction contained 6 bases not matched to a gene. The CDR3 loop spans 16 amino acids. Germline V gene sequence: CDR1 LGHNA, CDR2 YNFKEQ. The CDR3 here is CASSQDLAGGRVEQFF. CDR3 bases: TGTGCCAGCAGCCAAGACCTAGCGGGGGGGCGGGTTGAGCAGTTCTTC.

This chain connects TRBV7-2 to TRBJ1-6; D gene uncertain. The CDR3 consists of 11 residues. The germline V gene encodes CDR1 SGHTA and CDR2 FQGNSA. Trimming removed 4 bases at V and 16 bases at J, with 11 bases between. CDR3 protein: CASSSGPLLHF. As DNA, the CDR3 is TGTGCCAGCAGCTCCGGGCCTCTGCTCCACTTT. Full variable domain (rest looked up from reference TRBV7-2 and TRBJ1-6): GAGVSQSPSNKVTEKGKDVELRCDPISGHTALYWYRQSLGQGLEFLIYFQGNSAPDKSGLPSDRFSAERTGGSVSTLTIQRTQQEDSAVYLCASSSGPLLHFGNGTRLTVT.

This chain connects TRBV27 to TRBJ2-5; a weak D match, TRBD2 (5 bases). The CDR3 is 13 residues long. V was cut by 8 bases and J by 3 bases, with 13 bases left in between. From germline, CDR1 is MNHEY and CDR2 SMNVEV (reference sequence). Here the CDR3 reads CASRADFEETQYF. Here the CDR3 DNA reads TGTGCCAGCCGCGCGGACTTTGAAGAGACCCAGTACTTC.

This chain links TRBV28 with TRBJ1-5; 9 bases align to TRBD1. With V trimmed by 2 bases and J by 6 bases, 8 bases remained unmatched. Germline lookup yields CDR1 MDHEN and CDR2 SYDVKM. There are 16 residues in the CDR3. The CDR3 reads CASSLSTGTGFQPQHF. For the CDR3, the DNA is TGTGCCAGCAGTTTAAGTACCGGGACAGGGTTTCAGCCCCAGCATTTT.

This rearrangement joins TRBV30 to TRBJ2-1; D uncertain. Germline V lookup: CDR1 GTSNPN, CDR2 SVGIG (reference sequence). The CDR3 totals 11 residues. Trimming cost V 3 bases and J 12 bases, with 12 bases left between them. The CDR3 spells CAWSRSPRQFF. The CDR3 nucleotides read TGTGCCTGGAGCCGTAGCCCGCGGCAGTTCTTC.

V and J are TRBV9 and TRBJ1-5; TRBD1 agrees at 8 bases. The junction had 5 bases not matched to a gene; V was cut back by 6 bases and J by 0 bases. In germline, CDR1 is SGDLS, CDR2 YYNGEE. The CDR3 is made up of 15 amino acids. Here the CDR3 DNA reads TGTGCCAGCAACGACAGGGGAAATAGCAATCAGCCCCAGCATTTT. Amino acid sequence: CASNDRGNSNQPQHF.

The gene calls are TRBV9 and TRBJ1-5; possible D gene TRBD1, 6 bases. V shed 8 bases and J shed 3 bases, with 18 bases lying between them. The germline V gene has CDR1 SGDLS and CDR2 YYNGEE. The CDR3 is 15 residues long. CDR3 protein: CASKVQGKANQPQHF. Here the CDR3 DNA reads TGTGCCAGTAAAGTCCAGGGGAAGGCCAATCAGCCCCAGCATTTT.

The chain couples TRBV11-2 to TRBJ1-5; D remains ambiguous. The V end was cut by 1 base, the J end by 6 bases, with 7 bases between. CDR1 SGHAT and CDR2 FQNNGV come from the germline V gene. The CDR3 length is 13 residues. In DNA, the CDR3 is TGTGCCAGCAGCTTAGGGGGATCTCAGCCCCAGCATTTT. Translation gives CASSLGGSQPQHF.

V gene TRBV7-2 combines with J gene TRBJ2-2, with a weak D call TRBD1 (6 bases). Germline-derived CDR1 and CDR2 are SGHTA and FQGNSA. Between the trimmed V and J ends, which lost 5 bases and 0 bases, there was a span of 10 bases. CDR3 length equals 15 residues. The CDR3 protein is CASSKGQTNTGELFF. In nucleotides, the CDR3 is TGTGCCAGCAGCAAAGGACAGACGAACACCGGGGAGCTGTTTTTT.

J is TRBJ2-7 and V is TRBV10-3; D not certain. Deletions cut 4 bases from V and 0 bases from J, with 10 bases between. The CDR3 is 14 amino acids. Germline assignment: CDR1 ENHRY and CDR2 SYGVKD. The DNA of the CDR3 is TGTGCCATCAGTGTTTCAACACGCTCCTACGAGCAGTACTTC. It encodes CAISVSTRSYEQYF.

V usage is TRBV7-3 and J usage is TRBJ1-2, with D unclear. The V end was cut by 1 base, the J end by 8 bases, with 20 bases between. The CDR3 covers 16 residues. Germline lookup yields CDR1 SGHTA and CDR2 FQGTGA. CDR3 amino acids: CASSLIGSGSSEGYTF. CDR3 DNA: TGTGCCAGCAGCTTAATCGGGTCGGGCAGTTCGGAGGGCTACACCTTC.

The chain uses TRBV6-5 and TRBJ2-7; 10 nucleotides align to TRBD1. The germline gives CDR1 MNHEY, CDR2 SVGAGI. The CDR3 loop spans 16 amino acids. The trim removed 4 bases at V and 6 bases at J, leaving 12 bases unmatched. The CDR3: CASSLGPGQGFSEQYF. The CDR3 DNA reads as TGTGCCAGCAGTTTAGGGCCGGGACAGGGGTTTTCCGAGCAGTACTTC.

This chain links TRBV6-5 with TRBJ1-2, with D tentatively TRBD1 (6 bases). The CDR3 has 12 amino acids. Trimming removed 2 bases from V and 7 bases from J, with 8 bases in between. Germline-derived CDR1 and CDR2 are MNHEY and SVGAGI. CDR3 region: CASSYTGFGYTF. Written as DNA, the CDR3 is TGTGCCAGCAGTTACACAGGGTTTGGCTACACCTTC.

In this sample, this clone turned up a few times. The chain uses TRBV4-1 and TRBJ1-2; the D gene is possibly TRBD1 (5 bases). V was shortened by 3 bases and J by 4 bases, with 15 bases between the two germline ends. This CDR3 has 15 amino acids. Germline CDR1 reads MGHRA; CDR2 reads YSYEKL. The CDR3 protein is CASSQGRDPSYGYTF. CDR3 nucleotide sequence: TGCGCCAGCAGCCAGGGCCGGGACCCTAGCTATGGCTACACCTTC.

V and J are TRBV28 and TRBJ2-2, with D tentatively TRBD1 (6 bases). This CDR3 has 14 amino acids. Per the germline V gene, CDR1 is MDHEN and CDR2 is SYDVKM. With 6 bases removed from V and 4 bases from J, the gap between germline ends came to 12 bases. CDR3 sequence (DNA): TGTGCCAGCAGCCTTGGGACAAGCACCGGGGAGCTGTTTTTT. Its translation: CASSLGTSTGELFF.

The chain carries TRBV2 and TRBJ2-7; 8 bases map to TRBD1. Trimming cost V 3 bases and J 6 bases; bases outside gene matches: 1. Germline V gives CDR1 SNHLY, CDR2 FYNNEI. This CDR3 region has 12 residues. CDR3 region: CASSDRGREQYF. CDR3 DNA sequence: TGTGCCAGCAGTGACAGGGGGCGCGAGCAGTACTTC.

This chain's CDR3 is CASSEPGPGLAPDTGELFF. In nucleotides, the CDR3 is TGTGCCAGCAGCGAACCGGGACCGGGACTAGCGCCCGACACCGGGGAGCTGTTTTTT. The chain has TRBV21-1 and TRBJ2-2; TRBD2 is the table's D call, not checked against the DNA. TRBV21-1 is marked as a pseudogene. There are 19 residues in the CDR3.